This is a list of T cell receptor beta chains from one sample in a study of blood T cell repertoires in COVID-19. The protocol was immunoSEQ multiplex PCR, while the TCRdb copy is restricted to in-frame clones and leaves out a portion. Among under 250,000 clones listed, about 84% were seen once. Sequenced material: peripheral blood. Every receptor here comes from a man older than 75 with acute or convalescent COVID-19. CDR3s include the opening cysteine and the closing phenylalanine or tryptophan. Each record gives: V gene, clone size, CDR3 length, D gene, J gene, CDR3 protein, CDR3 DNA. The D gene is left open where the match is weak. The listing skips clone size in some rows; elsewhere it reads once, few, many or a size class.

>TRBV3-1/TRBV3-2|NA|16|NA|TRBJ2-2
CASSQDSKGGPGELFF
TGTGCCAGCAGCCAAGATTCGAAGGGGGGGCCCGGGGAGCTGTTTTTT
>TRBV7-2|NA|14|TRBD1|TRBJ2-7
CASSWDRGLYEQYF
TGTGCCAGCAGCTGGGACAGGGGGCTTTACGAGCAGTACTTC
>TRBV3-1/TRBV3-2|NA|17|NA|TRBJ1-3
CASSSHGVAHSGNTIYF
TGTGCCAGCAGCTCCCATGGGGTAGCGCACTCTGGAAACACCATATATTTT
>TRBV29-1|NA|13|TRBD1|TRBJ2-2
CSGGTGNTGELFF
TGCAGCGGTGGGACAGGGAACACCGGGGAGCTGTTTTTT
>TRBV20-1|NA|11|NA|TRBJ1-1
CSAPTEGKGVF
TGCAGTGCCCCTACTGAGGGGAAGGGGGTCTTT
>TRBV7-2|NA|16|TRBD1|TRBJ1-5
CASSLAGGGNNQPQHF
TGTGCCAGCAGCTTAGCAGGGGGCGGAAACAATCAGCCCCAGCATTTT
>TRBV29-1|NA|16|TRBD2|TRBJ2-7
CSVEDRSSGSDDEQYF
TGCAGCGTTGAAGATAGGTCTAGCGGGAGTGACGACGAGCAGTACTTC
>TRBV10-2|few|13|NA|TRBJ1-5
CASADSFWQPQHF
TGCGCCAGCGCTGACAGTTTTTGGCAGCCCCAGCATTTT
>TRBV2|NA|13|TRBD1|TRBJ1-5
CASSRQGNQPQHF
TGTGCCAGCAGCAGACAGGGGAATCAGCCCCAGCATTTT
>TRBV19|NA|14|NA|TRBJ1-4
CARVWGGGNEKLFF
TGTGCCAGGGTCTGGGGAGGGGGGAATGAAAAACTGTTTTTT
>TRBV28|NA|16|NA|TRBJ1-5
CASSSTDSYSNQPQHF
TGTGCCAGCAGTTCGACGGACAGTTATAGCAATCAGCCCCAGCATTTT
>TRBV6-2/TRBV6-3|NA|14|TRBD1|TRBJ1-2
CASSRGQGGYGYTF
TGTGCCAGCAGCAGGGGACAGGGAGGCTATGGCTACACCTTC
>TRBV9|NA|13|TRBD1|TRBJ2-3
CASSARDSDTQYF
TGTGCCAGCAGCGCTCGGGACAGCGATACGCAGTATTTT
>TRBV18|NA|19|TRBD2|TRBJ2-7
CASSPPLGTSGGASYEQYF
TGTGCCAGCTCACCACCTTTAGGGACTAGCGGGGGGGCCTCCTACGAGCAGTACTTC
>TRBV5-1|NA|16|NA|TRBJ2-7
CASSLEAGEPSGEQYF
TGCGCCAGCAGCTTGGAGGCAGGGGAGCCTTCGGGCGAGCAGTACTTC
>TRBV2|NA|11|NA|TRBJ1-4
CASGRGEKLFF
TGTGCCAGCGGGAGAGGCGAAAAACTGTTTTTT
>TRBV18|NA|14|NA|TRBJ1-4
CASSPPPAGEKLFF
TGTGCCAGCTCACCACCACCCGCCGGTGAAAAACTGTTTTTT
>TRBV6-4|NA|14|TRBD1|TRBJ1-2
CASSDDRASRGYTF
TGTGCCAGCAGTGACGACAGGGCCTCCCGCGGCTACACCTTC
>TRBV2|NA|14|NA|TRBJ2-1
CASSESGRGNEQFF
TGTGCCAGCAGTGAATCGGGCCGAGGGAATGAGCAGTTCTTC
>TRBV28|NA|14|NA|TRBJ1-1
CASSFDRINTEAFF
TGTGCCAGCAGTTTTGACAGAATAAACACTGAAGCTTTCTTT
>TRBV19|NA|13|TRBD1|TRBJ1-1
CASSTARQGEAFF
TGTGCCAGTAGTACCGCTCGACAGGGCGAAGCTTTCTTT
>TRBV9|NA|14|NA|TRBJ2-7
CASSVAVPSHEQYF
TGTGCCAGCAGCGTAGCAGTTCCGTCTCACGAGCAGTACTTC
>TRBV11-2|NA|15|TRBD2|TRBJ2-1
CASSLRLAGRNEQFF
TGTGCCAGCAGCTTAAGACTAGCGGGACGGAATGAGCAGTTCTTC
>TRBV13|NA|14|NA|TRBJ2-5
CASSQVGSQETQYF
TGTGCCAGCAGTCAGGTGGGCTCCCAAGAGACCCAGTACTTC
>TRBV27|NA|15|TRBD2|TRBJ2-3
CASSLAGPSTDTQYF
TGTGCCAGCAGTCTAGCGGGTCCTAGCACAGATACGCAGTATTTT
>TRBV10-3|once|14|TRBD2|TRBJ2-1
CAISGLAGVNEQFF
TGTGCCATCAGCGGACTAGCGGGAGTCAATGAGCAGTTCTTC
>TRBV24-1|NA|14|NA|TRBJ1-2
CATSDPGRAYGYTF
TGTGCCACCAGTGACCCCGGGAGGGCTTATGGCTACACCTTC
>TRBV15|NA|15|TRBD1|TRBJ1-4
CATSPRGTGKEKLFF
TGTGCCACCAGCCCCCGTGGGACAGGGAAGGAAAAACTGTTTTTT
>TRBV28|NA|13|NA|TRBJ1-2
CASSLGGRWGYTF
TGTGCCAGCAGTTTGGGGGGGCGGTGGGGCTACACCTTC
>TRBV5-5|NA|16|NA|TRBJ1-4
CASSPGGGSSNEKLFF
TGTGCCAGCAGCCCGGGGGGGGGCAGTTCTAATGAAAAACTGTTTTTT
>TRBV21-1|NA|15|NA|TRBJ2-1
CASSTARLGPNEQFF
TGTGCCAGCAGCACCGCTCGACTGGGTCCCAATGAGCAGTTCTTC
>TRBV3-1/TRBV3-2|NA|15|TRBD1|TRBJ2-3
CASSNPGQATDTQYF
TGTGCCAGCAGCAACCCGGGACAGGCCACAGATACGCAGTATTTT
>TRBV27|NA|16|TRBD2|TRBJ2-1
CASRPGLAGSYNEQFF
TGTGCCAGCAGGCCCGGACTAGCGGGCTCCTACAATGAGCAGTTCTTC
>TRBV19|NA|14|TRBD2|TRBJ2-3
CASSERGATDTQYF
TGTGCCAGTAGTGAGCGGGGGGCAACAGATACGCAGTATTTT
>TRBV11-3|NA|14|TRBD1|TRBJ2-5
CASSPGQGIETQYF
TGTGCCAGCAGCCCGGGACAGGGTATTGAGACCCAGTACTTC
>TRBV28|NA|16|TRBD1|TRBJ1-5
CASSRQTGERNQPQHF
TGTGCCAGCAGTCGCCAGACAGGGGAGAGGAATCAGCCCCAGCATTTT
>TRBV28|NA|15|NA|TRBJ1-3
CASKPGHSSGNTIYF
TGTGCCAGCAAACCGGGACACTCCTCTGGAAACACCATATATTTT
>TRBV5-1|NA|14|TRBD1|TRBJ2-5
CASSLAGQQETQYF
TGCGCCAGCAGCTTGGCGGGACAGCAAGAGACCCAGTACTTC
>TRBV7-2|NA|15|TRBD1|TRBJ2-1
CASSSPGTGNNEQFF
TGTGCCAGCAGCTCCCCCGGGACAGGAAACAATGAGCAGTTCTTC
>TRBV25-1|NA|12|NA|TRBJ1-1
CASSDLNTEAFF
TGTGCCAGCAGTGACTTGAACACTGAAGCTTTCTTT